The 6 T cell receptor beta chains reported below all come from one sample, sequenced in a study of blood T cells in healthy people across ages. Sample-barcoded 5' priming and a J-beta primer mix drove a second PCR of about 7 to 11 cycles. TCRdb re-called the 5' RACE reads through MiXCR, storing one row per CDR3 protein. The sample holds approximately 670,000 distinct CDR3 sequences; around 38% are singletons and the top ten take around 32%. The sequenced sample consisted of blood. Every receptor here comes from an older man in good health.

As concerns this clonotype: The junction and the germline gene differ at one end; a read error may be behind it. The chain employs TRBV6-2 or TRBV6-3 and TRBJ2-3; 13 bases align to TRBD2. The CDR3 is 14 amino acids. The germline gives CDR1 MNHEY, CDR2 SVGEGT. The CDR3 sequence: CATRLAGGTDTRYF. The CDR3 coding sequence is TGTGCCACCAGACTAGCGGGGGGCACAGATACGCGGTATTTT.

This chain uses TRBV6-2 or TRBV6-3 with TRBJ2-5; possibly TRBD1 or TRBD2 for D (5 bases each). V was trimmed by 0 bases and J by 3 bases, leaving 17 bases between them. Germline V gives CDR1 MNHEY, CDR2 SVGEGT. The CDR3 has 17 amino acids. CDR3 nucleotides: TGTGCCAGCAGTTACTCACCCTGGGGGAACAAGGAAGAGACCCAGTACTTC. Translated: CASSYSPWGNKEETQYF.

The rearrangement links TRBV27 to TRBJ2-5; no definite D call. The J call may be wrong; the DNA end is better matched by TRBJ2-7. Germline lookup yields CDR1 MNHEY and CDR2 SMNVEV (reference sequence). CDR3 length: 13 amino acids. The chain's CDR3 is CAGISTTSYEQYF. CDR3 nucleotides: TGTGCCGGCATATCCACGACGAGCTACGAGCAGTACTTC.

This clonotype has a handful of counts. In DNA, the CDR3 is TGTGCCAGCAGCCAAGAACCGGGAGTTTGGGTCAATGAGCAGTTCTTC. This sequence encodes CASSQEPGVWVNEQFF. The chain carries TRBV4-2 and TRBJ2-1; TRBD2 is a possible D gene (6 bases). Germline CDR1 reads LGHNA; CDR2 reads YNFKEQ. Trimming removed 0 bases at V and 6 bases at J, with 15 bases between. The CDR3 is 16 amino acids.

This clonotype was counted between two and nine times. V is TRBV14 and J is TRBJ1-6, with TRBD1 as a possible D gene (5 bases). This CDR3 is built from 14 residues. Trimming removed 2 bases at V and 10 bases at J, with 12 bases between. CDR1 and CDR2 from the germline V gene are SGHDN and FVKESK. CDR3 region: CASSQRQGQSPLHF. DNA of the CDR3: TGTGCCAGCAGCCAAAGGCAGGGTCAGTCACCCCTCCACTTT.

The chain's CDR3 is CAWGIRPHQYF. CDR3 DNA sequence: TGTGCCTGGGGTATCCGTCCACATCAGTACTTC. The chain combines TRBV30 with TRBJ2-4; D gene unclear. Per the germline V gene, CDR1 is GTSNPN and CDR2 is SVGIG (reference sequence). V lost 5 bases and J lost 12, with 14 bases in between. The CDR3 length is 11 residues.